A single sample is the source of the 26 T cell receptor beta chains below, sequenced in a study of lymphopenia after photon versus proton radiotherapy. TCRdb keeps only in-frame clones here, not all; method: immunoSEQ multiplex PCR. The sample includes tens of thousands of clones, roughly 90% of them seen just once. The input for sequencing was peripheral blood, taken from a patient treated with photon-based radiotherapy. Receptors were obtained from a middle-aged woman with cholangiocarcinoma.

V is TRBV6-5 and J is TRBJ1-1; no reliable D call. Trimming removed 6 bases at V and 0 bases at J, with 8 bases between. The CDR3 length is 13 residues. Germline V gives CDR1 MNHEY, CDR2 SVGAGI. The CDR3 region is CASSHPLNTEAFF. CDR3 in DNA: TGTGCCAGCAGCCACCCATTGAACACTGAAGCTTTCTTT.

The V gene is TRBV30, the J gene TRBJ1-2, with D tentatively TRBD1 (5 bases). Trimming took 4 bases from V and 7 from J, leaving 16 bases between them. The length of the CDR3 is 13 residues. Per germline, CDR1 GTSNPN and CDR2 SVGIG (reference sequence). The CDR3: CAWTTGTAVGYTF. In DNA form, the CDR3 reads TGTGCCTGGACCACCGGGACCGCGGTTGGCTACACCTTC.

The V call is TRBV7-2, the J call TRBJ1-1; D uncertain. Germline V CDR1 and CDR2: SGHTA, FQGNSA. V shed 2 bases and J shed 2 bases, with 6 bases lying between them. The CDR3 loop spans 13 amino acids. In DNA, the CDR3 is TGTGCCAGCAGCTTAACTCAAAACACTGAAGCTTTCTTT. Translated, it gives CASSLTQNTEAFF.

This clone came up once. The chain links TRBV6-1 to TRBJ1-2; 7 bases are a match to TRBD1. Germline V gene lookup returns CDR1 MNHNS and CDR2 SASEGT. V lost 0 bases, J lost 4 bases, and 5 bases stayed unmatched. This CDR3 is built from 15 residues. The CDR3 nucleotides read TGTGCCAGCAGTGAAGCAGGGGGCGGACCCTATGGCTACACCTTC. It specifies CASSEAGGGPYGYTF.

The chain is built from TRBV27 and TRBJ1-4; no definite D call. Germline V gives CDR1 MNHEY, CDR2 SMNVEV (reference sequence). V was pared by 5 bases and J by 3 bases, with 13 bases between. The CDR3 runs to 15 residues. CDR3: CASSVWGAANEKLFF. CDR3 coding DNA: TGTGCCAGCAGTGTTTGGGGAGCTGCTAATGAAAAACTGTTTTTT.

This chain links TRBV5-1 with TRBJ2-3; D may be TRBD1 (5 bases). Germline CDR1 is SGHRS and CDR2 is YFSETQ. The V and J ends lost 4 bases and 4 bases respectively, with 7 bases between them. The CDR3 is 12 residues long. CDR3 sequence reads: CASSIGADTQYF. The CDR3 DNA reads as TGCGCCAGCAGCATAGGGGCAGATACGCAGTATTTT.

The chain has TRBV27 and TRBJ1-1; D gene unclear. This CDR3 comprises 15 residues. Germline values: CDR1 MNHEY, CDR2 SMNVEV (reference sequence). Trimming pared 2 bases from V and 1 base from J, leaving 11 bases between. The CDR3, as DNA: TGTGCCAGCAGTTTAGGGCCGACGGGGAACACTGAAGCTTTCTTT. Protein sequence: CASSLGPTGNTEAFF.

J is TRBJ1-1 and V is TRBV5-1; 8 bases agree with TRBD1. The germline V gene encodes CDR1 SGHRS and CDR2 YFSETQ. J lost 5 bases, V lost 4 bases, and 7 bases had no gene match. The CDR3 contains 14 residues. The CDR3 loop is CASSPSTGVTEAFF. DNA for the CDR3: TGCGCCAGCAGCCCCTCGACAGGGGTAACTGAAGCTTTCTTT. Using reference TRBV5-1 and TRBJ1-1 for the parts outside the CDR3, the full variable domain is KAGVTQTPRYLIKTRGQQVTLSCSPISGHRSVSWYQQTPGQGLQFLFEYFSETQRNKGNFPGRFSGRQFSNSRSEMNVSTLELGDSALYLCASSPSTGVTEAFFGQGTRLTVV.

V is TRBV2 and J is TRBJ2-7; TRBD1 matches 12 bases. The CDR3 has 15 residues. The V gene's germline CDR1 is SNHLY and CDR2 FYNNEI. After removal of 6 bases from V and 6 bases from J, the junction contained 9 bases not matched to a gene. The CDR3 reads CASREGQGARGEQYF. CDR3 nucleotides: TGTGCCAGCAGGGAGGGACAGGGGGCGCGGGGCGAGCAGTACTTC.

V and J are TRBV11-1 and TRBJ2-1, with D unclear. The V and J ends lost 1 base and 2 bases respectively, with 12 bases between them. Germline-derived CDR1 and CDR2 are SGHAT and FQDESV (reference sequence). CDR3 length: 16 amino acids. Here the CDR3 reads CASSLGYAPTYNEQFF. As DNA, the CDR3 is TGTGCCAGCAGCTTAGGGTACGCCCCAACCTACAATGAGCAGTTCTTC.

This sequence joins TRBV28 and TRBJ2-1, with D possibly TRBD2 on 6 matching bases. Trimming took off 7 bases at V and 7 bases at J, with 8 bases between the two ends. Germline-derived CDR1 and CDR2 are MDHEN and SYDVKM. There are 11 residues in the CDR3. The CDR3 nucleotides are TGTGCCAGCACCGGAGGGAATGAGCAGTTCTTC. Its translation is CASTGGNEQFF.

V gene TRBV2 combines with J gene TRBJ1-3; a weak D match, TRBD1 (5 bases). The V end lost 3 bases, the J end lost 2 bases, and 17 bases lay between the germline ends. Germline V gene data show CDR1 as SNHLY and CDR2 as FYNNEI. CDR3 length equals 17 residues. The CDR3 sequence is CASSDPVREGTGNTIYF. CDR3 nucleotides: TGTGCCAGCAGTGACCCGGTCCGGGAGGGGACTGGAAACACCATATATTTT.

The chain uses TRBV7-2 and TRBJ1-1; D is undetermined. Germline V gives CDR1 SGHTA, CDR2 FQGNSA. CDR3 length: 11 residues. Trimming shortened V by 0 bases and J by 8 bases, and 4 bases separated the two germline ends. In DNA, the CDR3 is TGTGCCAGCAGCTTAGCAAGGGAAGCTTTCTTT. Protein: CASSLAREAFF.

V is TRBV19 and J is TRBJ1-4; unclear D gene. The CDR3 consists of 14 residues. Trimming took off 3 bases at V and 7 bases at J, with 12 bases between the two ends. From germline, CDR1 is LNHDA and CDR2 SQIVND (reference sequence). The CDR3 coding sequence is TGTGCCAGTAGTATCGCGGGATCGGGTGAAAAACTGTTTTTT. It codes for CASSIAGSGEKLFF.

The rearrangement joins TRBV2 to TRBJ2-7, with D unresolved. This CDR3 is built from 13 residues. The ends were cut back, 6 bases at V and 0 bases at J, with 9 bases in the middle. Germline CDR1 reads SNHLY; CDR2 reads FYNNEI. Here the CDR3 reads CASSWLSSYEQYF. DNA for the CDR3: TGTGCCAGCAGCTGGTTAAGCTCCTACGAGCAGTACTTC.

The chain combines TRBV11-2 with TRBJ1-2; D is ambiguous. The CDR3 is 12 amino acids. V lost 5 bases and J 4 bases, leaving 8 bases between the germline ends. Germline CDR1 and CDR2: SGHAT and FQNNGV. The CDR3 here is CASSAVSYGYTF. For the CDR3, the DNA is TGTGCCAGCAGCGCCGTCAGCTATGGCTACACCTTC. The whole variable domain, filled in from reference TRBV11-2 and TRBJ1-2, reads EAGVAQSPRYKIIEKRQSVAFWCNPISGHATLYWYQQILGQGPKLLIQFQNNGVVDDSQLPKDRFSAERLKGVDSTLKIQPAKLEDSAVYLCASSAVSYGYTFGSGTRLTVV.

This clone was counted a single time. This chain connects TRBV4-1 to TRBJ2-5, with TRBD1 matching 8 bases. Unmatched junction bases numbered 8, after V lost 3 bases and J lost 2 bases. Germline-derived CDR1 and CDR2 are MGHRA and YSYEKL. The length of the CDR3 is 16 residues. CDR3 loop: CASSQAPGQGQETQYF. CDR3 sequence (DNA): TGCGCCAGCAGCCAGGCTCCTGGACAGGGACAAGAGACCCAGTACTTC.

The chain uses TRBV11-2 and TRBJ2-5; 8 bases map to TRBD2. J was trimmed by 5 bases and V by 1 base; bases with no gene match: 6. Per germline, CDR1 SGHAT and CDR2 FQNNGV. This CDR3 has 15 residues. The CDR3 sequence is CASSLGERGRETQYF. The DNA of the CDR3 is TGTGCCAGCAGCTTAGGGGAGCGCGGGAGGGAGACCCAGTACTTC. Variable domain in full (rest from reference TRBV11-2 and TRBJ2-5): EAGVAQSPRYKIIEKRQSVAFWCNPISGHATLYWYQQILGQGPKLLIQFQNNGVVDDSQLPKDRFSAERLKGVDSTLKIQPAKLEDSAVYLCASSLGERGRETQYFGPGTRLLVL.

The gene calls are TRBV5-4 and TRBJ2-6; D is unclear. Germline V CDR1 and CDR2: SGHNT, YYREEE (reference sequence). The CDR3 length is 19 residues. Trimming stripped 0 bases from V and 2 bases from J, with 18 bases between. The CDR3 bases are TGTGCCAGCAGCTTGGTGCTTACCTCTGAGTTTGCTGGGGCCAACGTCCTGACTTTC. Translating gives CASSLVLTSEFAGANVLTF.

The V gene is TRBV27, the J gene TRBJ2-1; a weak D match, TRBD1 (5 bases). Germline CDR1 is MNHEY and CDR2 is SMNVEV (reference sequence). V lost 8 bases and J lost 8, with 10 bases in between. The CDR3 is 11 residues long. This chain's CDR3 is CASGWGYEQFF. For the CDR3, the DNA is TGTGCCAGCGGTTGGGGCTATGAGCAGTTCTTC.

This chain uses TRBV11-2 with TRBJ1-1; D not certain. The CDR3 consists of 13 residues. Per germline, CDR1 SGHAT and CDR2 FQNNGV. V lost 4 bases and J lost 0, with 6 bases in between. CDR3 sequence reads: CASSSLMNTEAFF. The DNA of the CDR3 is TGTGCCAGCAGCTCTCTCATGAACACTGAAGCTTTCTTT.

This chain uses TRBV6-5 with TRBJ2-7; D is unresolved. Germline assignment: CDR1 MNHEY and CDR2 SVGAGI. CDR3 length: 13 residues. The V end lost 7 bases, the J end lost 1 base, and 11 bases lay between the germline ends. CDR3 sequence: CASMERPSYEQYF. CDR3 coding DNA: TGTGCCAGCATGGAAAGACCATCCTACGAGCAGTACTTC.

As concerns this clone: Sequence at one end of the junction differs from germline and may be a read error. V is TRBV7-7 and J is TRBJ2-3; D unresolved. The CDR3 consists of 13 residues. Germline assignment: CDR1 SSHAT and CDR2 FNYEAQ (reference sequence). The CDR3 sequence is CASSPPSQDTQYF. In nucleotides, the CDR3 is TGTGCTAGCAGCCCTCCCTCTCAAGATACGCAGTATTTT.

The gene calls are TRBV7-8 and TRBJ1-2; 11 bases map to TRBD1. Germline-derived CDR1 and CDR2 are SGHVS and FQNEAQ. With 2 bases clipped from V and 7 bases from J, the junction kept 21 bases outside the gene matches. This CDR3 region has 20 residues. The DNA for the CDR3 is TGTGCCAGCAGCTTACCGATCACTCAAAATCCTCGGGACAGGGGGGTTGGCTACACCTTC. Its translation: CASSLPITQNPRDRGVGYTF. Full variable domain (remainder filled in from reference TRBV7-8 and TRBJ1-2): GAGVSQSPRYKVAKRGQDVALRCDPISGHVSLFWYQQALGQGPEFLTYFQNEAQLDKSGLPSDRFFAERPEGSVSTLKIQRTQQEDSAVYLCASSLPITQNPRDRGVGYTFGSGTRLTVV.

This rearrangement joins TRBV5-5 to TRBJ1-1; 8 nucleotides align to TRBD1. With 2 bases clipped from V and 4 bases from J, the junction kept 4 bases outside the gene matches. The CDR3 contains 14 residues. Germline V gene data show CDR1 as SGHKS and CDR2 as YYEKEE (reference sequence). CDR3 loop: CASSFRGQGTEAFF. DNA for the CDR3: TGTGCCAGCAGCTTCAGGGGGCAAGGCACTGAAGCTTTCTTT.

The chain has TRBV11-2 and TRBJ2-7, with unresolved D. The CDR3 totals 13 residues. Trimming left V 0 bases short and J 5 bases short, with 8 bases between. The germline V gene has CDR1 SGHAT and CDR2 FQNNGV. Here the CDR3 reads CASSLEFPHEQYF. DNA for the CDR3: TGTGCCAGCAGCTTAGAGTTCCCCCACGAGCAGTACTTC.